These 17 T cell receptor beta chains share one sample of origin, sequenced in a study of cytomegalovirus exposure and HLA in healthy donors. Both 60 Vbeta primers and 13 Jbeta primers went into the PCR. Generated by immunoSEQ multiplex PCR, the TCRdb table keeps only in-frame clones and is missing some. The data show 150,000 to 200,000 clones, with 70% to 80% seen just once and 8% to 10% held by the top ten. The sample was PBMCs. These receptors originate from a man younger than 35 in good health and CMV-seropositive.

This clone was counted between two and nine times. The J gene is TRBJ2-3, the V gene TRBV5-4, with 7 positions matching TRBD1. CDR1 is SGHNT and CDR2 is YYREEE in the germline V gene (reference sequence). The CDR3 runs 16 residues. Losses at the gene ends were 4 bases for V and 2 bases for J; bases not matched to a gene: 10. The CDR3 nucleotides read TGTGCCAGCAGCAGAGCAGGGGGATCTGCCACAGATACGCAGTATTTT. As protein: CASSRAGGSATDTQYF.

Turning to this clone: At one end the junction does not follow the germline gene, possibly because of a read error. The same CDR3 arises from other DNA sequences in this sample as well. The chain uses TRBV5-1 and TRBJ1-1, with 7 positions matching TRBD1. CDR3 length: 14 residues. The V gene's germline CDR1 is SGHRS and CDR2 YFSETQ. CDR3 protein: CASSLGQMNTEAFF. CDR3 in DNA: TGCGCCAGCAGTTTGGGACAGATGAACACTGAAGCTTTCTTT.

The J gene is TRBJ1-5, the V gene TRBV5-8; D is uncertain. The germline CDR1 and CDR2 sequences are SGHTS and YDEGEE. Trimming left V 0 bases short and J 6 bases short, with 13 bases between. The CDR3 contains 15 residues. The DNA of the CDR3 is TGTGCCAGCAGCTTGGAAAGGGCCGGAGGTCAGCCCCAGCATTTT. Translated, it gives CASSLERAGGQPQHF.

This clone appeared once. The chain links TRBV28 to TRBJ2-7; no clear D gene. Trimming left V 3 bases short and J 4 bases short, with 7 bases between. Germline V gene sequence: CDR1 MDHEN, CDR2 SYDVKM. The CDR3 is 12 amino acids. Written as DNA, the CDR3 is TGTGCCAGCAGTTTGTTCAGTTACGAGCAGTACTTC. Its translation: CASSLFSYEQYF.

The CDR3 DNA is TGTGCCAGCAGTGCATTAGGGACAGGGGGCAATTCACCCCTCCACTTT. This sequence encodes CASSALGTGGNSPLHF. The chain uses TRBV6-1 and TRBJ1-6, with TRBD1 identical over 12 bases. Losses at the gene ends were 4 bases for V and 7 bases for J; bases not matched to a gene: 5. The CDR3 length is 16 residues. Germline V gene lookup returns CDR1 MNHNS and CDR2 SASEGT.

V gene TRBV5-4 combines with J gene TRBJ1-1; D may be TRBD1 (5 bases). Looked up from germline, CDR1 is SGHNT and CDR2 is YYREEE (reference sequence). V shed 6 bases and J shed 0 bases, with 15 bases lying between them. CDR3 length: 15 residues. This CDR3 reads CASKLGGNLNTEAFF. CDR3 nucleotides: TGTGCCAGCAAATTGGGGGGAAACCTGAACACTGAAGCTTTCTTT.

The V call is TRBV29-1, the J call TRBJ1-1; tentatively, D is TRBD1 (6 bases). V gave up 0 bases and J gave up 2 bases, with 16 bases separating them. CDR3 length: 16 residues. Germline CDR1 SQVTM, CDR2 ANQGSEA. The CDR3 is CSVEDLLAGANTEAFF. DNA of the CDR3: TGCAGCGTTGAAGATCTTTTGGCAGGGGCAAACACTGAAGCTTTCTTT.

The V gene is TRBV6-6, the J gene TRBJ1-5; TRBD1 aligns across 7 bases. Unmatched junction bases numbered 8, after V lost 6 bases and J lost 0 bases. The V gene's germline CDR1 is MNHNY and CDR2 SVGAGI (reference sequence). CDR3 length: 16 residues. CDR3 amino acids: CASSSRDSYSNQPQHF. CDR3 in DNA: TGTGCCAGCAGCAGTCGGGACAGCTATAGCAATCAGCCCCAGCATTTT.

Worth noting for this clone: The junction departs from the called germline gene at one end, perhaps through a read error. The chain employs TRBV14 and TRBJ1-2; 7 bases agree with TRBD1. The CDR3 runs to 14 residues. The germline V gene has CDR1 SGHDN and CDR2 FVKESK. CDR3 bases: TGTGCCAGCAGCCAAGATCGACAGGGCTATGGCTACATCTTC. This sequence encodes CASSQDRQGYGYIF.

The V and J genes are TRBV27 and TRBJ2-7, with a weak D call TRBD1 (5 bases). There are 13 residues in the CDR3. Germline lookup yields CDR1 MNHEY and CDR2 SMNVEV (reference sequence). V was clipped by 2 bases and J by 2 bases, with 7 bases between them. As DNA, the CDR3 is TGTGCCAGCAGTTTAGGACAAACCTACGAGCAGTACTTC. Translating it yields CASSLGQTYEQYF.

The V and J genes are TRBV2 and TRBJ1-5; D remains unclear. The CDR3 extends over 15 amino acids. Per the germline V gene, CDR1 is SNHLY and CDR2 is FYNNEI. Between the trimmed V and J ends, which lost 6 bases and 0 bases, there was a span of 12 bases. The CDR3 DNA sequence: TGTGCCAGCAGACCGGGTGCCCTTAGCAATCAGCCCCAGCATTTT. It encodes CASRPGALSNQPQHF.

The J gene is TRBJ1-1, the V gene TRBV29-1; weak D call: TRBD1 (5 bases). Germline CDR1 reads SQVTM; CDR2 reads ANQGSEA. The CDR3 is made up of 14 amino acids. V lost 3 bases and J lost 6, with 17 bases in between. The CDR3 spells CSVDRRDGGAEAFF. In DNA, the CDR3 is TGCAGCGTTGATAGGCGGGACGGAGGCGCTGAAGCTTTCTTT.

This clone came up once. V and J are TRBV29-1 and TRBJ2-2; D is perhaps TRBD1 (6 bases). Between the trimmed V and J ends, which lost 4 bases and 4 bases, there was a span of 13 bases. Germline V CDR1 and CDR2: SQVTM, ANQGSEA. This CDR3 has 14 residues. The chain's CDR3 is CSVGRGYGTGELFF. In nucleotides, the CDR3 is TGCAGCGTTGGTAGGGGGTATGGCACCGGGGAGCTGTTTTTT.

V usage is TRBV10-2 and J usage is TRBJ1-5; maybe TRBD1 (6 bases). The V and J ends lost 6 bases and 5 bases respectively, with 17 bases between them. Germline loops: CDR1 WSHSY, CDR2 SAAADI. The CDR3 is 15 amino acids. The CDR3 coding sequence is TGCGCCAGCAGGGAAAAACAGGGCCTTTATCAGCCCCAGCATTTT. This translates into CASREKQGLYQPQHF.

This chain connects TRBV19 to TRBJ2-7, with TRBD1 identical over 9 bases. This CDR3 has 16 amino acids. Germline CDR1 is LNHDA and CDR2 is SQIVND (reference sequence). V shed 4 bases, J shed 7 bases, and the junction held 14 bases outside the gene matches. The CDR3 region has the DNA TGTGCCAGTAGTACATCCAGGGGGACAGGGATCTCGGAGCAGTACTTC. Protein product: CASSTSRGTGISEQYF.

The chain couples TRBV11-3 to TRBJ2-2; no firm D call. Germline values: CDR1 SGHNT, CDR2 YENEEA. V lost 1 base, J lost 6 bases, and 9 bases lay in between. The CDR3 runs 14 residues. CDR3 nucleotides: TGTGCCAGCAGCTTAGGTGGGCCGGCCGGGGAGCTGTTTTTT. Its translation is CASSLGGPAGELFF. Together with reference TRBV11-3 and TRBJ2-2, the CDR3 gives the full variable domain: EAGVVQSPRYKIIEKKQPVAFWCNPISGHNTLYWYLQNLGQGPELLIRYENEEAVDDSQLPKDRFSAERLKGVDSTLKIQPAELGDSAVYLCASSLGGPAGELFFGEGSRLTVL.

The CDR3: CASSLYGRNTGELFF. CDR3 sequence (DNA): TGTGCCAGCAGCTTATACGGTCGAAACACCGGGGAGCTGTTTTTT. J is TRBJ2-2 and V is TRBV7-9; no reliable D call. CDR1 is SEHNR and CDR2 is FQNEAQ in the germline V gene (reference sequence). Trimming shortened V by 2 bases and J by 2 bases, and 9 bases separated the two germline ends. The CDR3 runs 15 residues.